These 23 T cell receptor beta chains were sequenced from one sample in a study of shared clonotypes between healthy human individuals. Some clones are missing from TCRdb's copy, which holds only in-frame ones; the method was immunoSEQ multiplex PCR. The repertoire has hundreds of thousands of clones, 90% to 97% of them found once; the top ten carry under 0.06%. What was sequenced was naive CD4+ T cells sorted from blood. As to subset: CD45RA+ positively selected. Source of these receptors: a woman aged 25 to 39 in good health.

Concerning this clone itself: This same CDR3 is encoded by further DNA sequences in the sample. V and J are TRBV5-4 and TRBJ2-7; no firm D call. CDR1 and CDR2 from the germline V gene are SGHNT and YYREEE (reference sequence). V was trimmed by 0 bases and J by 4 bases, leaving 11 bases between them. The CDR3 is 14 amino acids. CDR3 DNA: TGTGCCAGCAGCTTGGCGGGCGGAACATACGAGCAGTACTTC. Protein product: CASSLAGGTYEQYF.

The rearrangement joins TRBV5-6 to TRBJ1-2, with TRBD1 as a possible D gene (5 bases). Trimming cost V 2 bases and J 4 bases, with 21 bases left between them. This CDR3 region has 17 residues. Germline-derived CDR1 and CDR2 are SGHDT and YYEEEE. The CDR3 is CASSFPQDSSSIYGYTF. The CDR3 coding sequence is TGTGCCAGCAGCTTTCCCCAAGACAGCAGCTCCATCTATGGCTACACCTTC.

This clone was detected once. This CDR3 is CASSPPSGQQTQYF. CDR3 in DNA: TGTGCCAGCTCACCACCATCCGGTCAACAGACCCAGTACTTC. This sequence joins TRBV18 and TRBJ2-5; no reliable D call. The CDR3 runs to 14 residues. Trimming took 0 bases from V and 6 from J, leaving 11 bases between them. Germline V gene data show CDR1 as KGHSH and CDR2 as LQKENI.

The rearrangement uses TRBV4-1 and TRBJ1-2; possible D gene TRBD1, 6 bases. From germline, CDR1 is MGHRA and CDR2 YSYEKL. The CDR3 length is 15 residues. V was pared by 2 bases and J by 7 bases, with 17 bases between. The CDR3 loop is CASSQPTGSPRGYTF. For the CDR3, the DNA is TGCGCCAGCAGCCAACCTACAGGGAGCCCTCGTGGCTACACCTTC.

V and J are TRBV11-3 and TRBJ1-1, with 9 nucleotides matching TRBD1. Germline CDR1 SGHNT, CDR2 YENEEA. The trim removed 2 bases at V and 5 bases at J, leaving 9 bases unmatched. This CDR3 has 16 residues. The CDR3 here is CASSLLGQGSVTEAFF. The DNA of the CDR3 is TGTGCCAGCAGCTTATTGGGACAGGGATCGGTAACTGAAGCTTTCTTT.

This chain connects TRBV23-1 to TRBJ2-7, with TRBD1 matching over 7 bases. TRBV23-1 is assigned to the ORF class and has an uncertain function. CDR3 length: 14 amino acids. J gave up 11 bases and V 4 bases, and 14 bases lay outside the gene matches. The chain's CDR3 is CASSPSGTDQEKYF. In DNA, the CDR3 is TGCGCCAGCAGTCCCTCCGGGACAGACCAAGAGAAGTACTTC.

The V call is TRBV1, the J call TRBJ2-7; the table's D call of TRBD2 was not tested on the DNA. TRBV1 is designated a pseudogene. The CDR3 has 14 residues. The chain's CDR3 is CTSSQIRGVHEQYF. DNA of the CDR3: TGCACCAGCAGCCAAATTCGGGGAGTCCACGAGCAGTACTTC.

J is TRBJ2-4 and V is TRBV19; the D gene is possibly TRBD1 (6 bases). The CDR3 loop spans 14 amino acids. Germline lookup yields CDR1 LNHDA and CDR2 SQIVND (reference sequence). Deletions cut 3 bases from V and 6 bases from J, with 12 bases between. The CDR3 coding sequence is TGTGCCAGTAGTATGCCTGGGGGCCTAAACATTCAGTACTTC. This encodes CASSMPGGLNIQYF.

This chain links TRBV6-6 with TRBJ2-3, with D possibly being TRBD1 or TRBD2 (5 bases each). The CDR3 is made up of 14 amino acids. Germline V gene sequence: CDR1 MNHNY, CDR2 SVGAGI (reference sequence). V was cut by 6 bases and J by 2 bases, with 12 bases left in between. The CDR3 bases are TGTGCCAGCAGACCGGGACGGAACACAGATACGCAGTATTTT. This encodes CASRPGRNTDTQYF.

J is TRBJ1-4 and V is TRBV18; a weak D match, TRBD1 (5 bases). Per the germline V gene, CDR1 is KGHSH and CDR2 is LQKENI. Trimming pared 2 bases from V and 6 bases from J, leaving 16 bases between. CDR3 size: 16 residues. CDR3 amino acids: CASSPFSGLGDEKLFF. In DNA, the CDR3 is TGTGCCAGCTCACCATTCTCGGGGCTAGGGGATGAAAAACTGTTTTTT.

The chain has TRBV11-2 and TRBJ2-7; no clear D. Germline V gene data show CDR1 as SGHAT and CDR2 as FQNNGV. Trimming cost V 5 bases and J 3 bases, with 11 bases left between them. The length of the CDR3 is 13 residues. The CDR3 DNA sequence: TGTGCCAGCAGCATACAGCCCAGCTACGAGCAGTACTTC. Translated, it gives CASSIQPSYEQYF.

The CDR3 sequence: CAIIRGGGDTQYF. CDR3 nucleotide sequence: TGTGCCATCATCAGGGGGGGTGGAGATACGCAGTATTTT. V usage is TRBV11-3 and J usage is TRBJ2-3; D is tentatively TRBD1 or TRBD2 (7 bases each). The germline V gene has CDR1 SGHNT and CDR2 YENEEA. The CDR3 extends over 13 amino acids. Trimming stripped 10 bases from V and 5 bases from J, with 16 bases between. Combining the CDR3 with reference TRBV11-3 and TRBJ2-3 gives the whole variable domain EAGVVQSPRYKIIEKKQPVAFWCNPISGHNTLYWYLQNLGQGPELLIRYENEEAVDDSQLPKDRFSAERLKGVDSTLKIQPAELGDSAVYLCAIIRGGGDTQYFGPGTRLTVL.

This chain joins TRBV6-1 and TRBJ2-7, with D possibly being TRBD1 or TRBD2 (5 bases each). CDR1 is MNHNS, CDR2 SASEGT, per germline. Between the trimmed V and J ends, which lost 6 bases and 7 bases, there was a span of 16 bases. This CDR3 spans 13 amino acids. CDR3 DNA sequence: TGTGCCAGCAGGAACCAGGCTGGGGGAGAGCAGTACTTC. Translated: CASRNQAGGEQYF.

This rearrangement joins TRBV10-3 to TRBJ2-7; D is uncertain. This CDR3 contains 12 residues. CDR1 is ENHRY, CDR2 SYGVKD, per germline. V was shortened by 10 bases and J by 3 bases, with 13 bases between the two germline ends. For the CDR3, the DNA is TGTGCCACCACAGCCACCAACTACGAGCAGTACTTC. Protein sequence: CATTATNYEQYF.

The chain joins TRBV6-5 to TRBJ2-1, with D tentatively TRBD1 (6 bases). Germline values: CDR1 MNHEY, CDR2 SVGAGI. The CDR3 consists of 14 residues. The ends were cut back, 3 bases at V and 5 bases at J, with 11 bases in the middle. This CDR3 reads CASSYGQTHNEQFF. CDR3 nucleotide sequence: TGTGCCAGCAGTTATGGACAGACCCACAATGAGCAGTTCTTC.

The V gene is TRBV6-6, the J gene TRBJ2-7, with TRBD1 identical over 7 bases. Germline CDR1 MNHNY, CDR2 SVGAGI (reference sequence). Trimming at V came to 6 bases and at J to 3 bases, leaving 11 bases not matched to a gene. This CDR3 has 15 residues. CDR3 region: CASRKTGTAIYEQYF. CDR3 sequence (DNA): TGTGCCAGCAGGAAGACCGGGACAGCCATCTACGAGCAGTACTTC.

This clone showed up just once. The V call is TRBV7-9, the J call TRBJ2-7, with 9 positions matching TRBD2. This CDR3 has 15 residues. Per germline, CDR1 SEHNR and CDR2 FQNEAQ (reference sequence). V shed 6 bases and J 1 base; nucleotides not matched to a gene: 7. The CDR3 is CASSLGLAPSYEQYF. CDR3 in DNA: TGTGCCAGCAGTCTGGGACTAGCTCCTTCCTACGAGCAGTACTTC.

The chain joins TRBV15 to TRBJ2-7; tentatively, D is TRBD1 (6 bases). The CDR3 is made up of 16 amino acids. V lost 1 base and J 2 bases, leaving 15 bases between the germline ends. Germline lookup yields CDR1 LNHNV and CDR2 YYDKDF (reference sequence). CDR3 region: CATSRGTGTPAYEQYF. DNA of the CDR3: TGTGCCACCAGCAGAGGTACCGGGACACCAGCCTACGAGCAGTACTTC.

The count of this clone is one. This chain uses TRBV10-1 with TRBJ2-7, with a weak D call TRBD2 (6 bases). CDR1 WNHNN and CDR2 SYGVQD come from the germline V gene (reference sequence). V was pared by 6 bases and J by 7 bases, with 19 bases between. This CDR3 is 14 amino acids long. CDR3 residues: CASRIGTSFEEQYF. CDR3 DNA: TGCGCCAGCAGGATCGGGACTTCCTTTGAAGAGCAGTACTTC.

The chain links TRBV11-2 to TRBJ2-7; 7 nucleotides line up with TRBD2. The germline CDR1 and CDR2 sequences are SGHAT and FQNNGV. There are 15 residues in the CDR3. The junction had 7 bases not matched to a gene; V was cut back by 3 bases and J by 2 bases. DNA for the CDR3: TGTGCCAGCAGCTTCCTAGCGGAGCGAACCTACGAGCAGTACTTC. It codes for CASSFLAERTYEQYF.

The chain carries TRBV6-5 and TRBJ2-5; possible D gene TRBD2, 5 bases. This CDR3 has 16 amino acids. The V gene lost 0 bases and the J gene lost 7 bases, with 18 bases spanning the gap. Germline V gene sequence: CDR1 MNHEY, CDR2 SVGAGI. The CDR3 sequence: CASSYSISPLSGTQYF. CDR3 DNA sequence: TGTGCCAGCAGTTACTCGATCAGCCCCTTAAGCGGGACCCAGTACTTC.

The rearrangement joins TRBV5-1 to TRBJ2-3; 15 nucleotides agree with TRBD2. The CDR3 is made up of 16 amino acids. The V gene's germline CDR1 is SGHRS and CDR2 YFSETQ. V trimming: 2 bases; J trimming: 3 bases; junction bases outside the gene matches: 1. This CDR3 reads CASSLGLAGGTDTQYF. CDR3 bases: TGCGCCAGCAGCTTAGGACTAGCGGGAGGGACAGATACGCAGTATTTT.

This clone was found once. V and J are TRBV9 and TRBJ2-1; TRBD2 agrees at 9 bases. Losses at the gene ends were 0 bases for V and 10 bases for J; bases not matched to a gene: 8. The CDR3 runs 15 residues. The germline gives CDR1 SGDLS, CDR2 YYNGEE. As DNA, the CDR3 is TGTGCCAGCAGCGTAGATGTGGCGGGAGGGCGGGAGCAGTTCTTC. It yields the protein CASSVDVAGGREQFF. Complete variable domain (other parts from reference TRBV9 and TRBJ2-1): DSGVTQTPKHLITATGQRVTLRCSPRSGDLSVYWYQQSLDQGLQFLIQYYNGEERAKGNILERFSAQQFPDLHSELNLSSLELGDSALYFCASSVDVAGGREQFFGPGTRLTVL.